One TCR beta chain is described in this entry. V was pared by 4 bases and J by 6 bases, with 8 bases of the junction left unmatched. The CDR3 contains 14 residues. Germline V gene data show CDR1 as SGHRS and CDR2 as YFSETQ. All enrollees were roughly 18 to 89 years old and from under 25 US areas. Exposed volunteers were people who met a COVID-19 case within 2 weeks before study entry. This sample is drawn from a study of blood T cell repertoires in COVID-19. Study background: Samples of COVID-19 (acute and convalescent) were obtained from the United States, Italy and Spain.

Authors' methods: Reference gene primer amplification gave estimated nucleated cell counts. Sequenced by immunoSEQ multiplex PCR; TCRdb stores in-frame clones only, minus some. V, J and clone size derive from that table, while D and trimming were established from the DNA sequence. The table has under 250,000 clones, about four fifths seen once. This rearrangement joins TRBV5-1 to TRBJ1-1, with 8 bases aligning to TRBD1. The source is a woman aged 45-60 years who had been exposed to COVID-19. The sequenced sample was PBMCs or T cells enriched from blood (not recorded which). DNA of the CDR3: TGCGCCAGCAGCAAGCTACAGGGGGGCGCTGAAGCTTTCTTT. It translates to CASSKLQGGAEAFF.